This T cell receptor (beta chain) was recovered during a study of T-cell memory formation after mild COVID-19 (dated by TCRdb to about 2021). With regard to the full study: TCR sequence clusters from the two donors were found to be largely donor specific. In a couple of donors, T-cell clones that expanded and contracted after mild COVID-19 were followed by sequencing TCRalpha and TCRbeta repertoires longitudinally. The cohort was made up of two young adult volunteers, one female and one male, who were previously healthy.

Ficoll-Paque density gradient centrifugation was used to isolate PBMCs. In this sample, this clonotype turned up a few times. The antigen this receptor binds is unknown. Within one base of it there is no much larger clone, and no base qualities were kept. Summary of the overall study and its limitations: Contracting CD4+ clones appeared mostly in the CM and EM memory subsets, whereas CD8+ clones were enriched in EMRA. The second-wave clones that peaked on day 37 were not confirmed to be SARS-CoV-2 specific. Only two mild cases were covered by the study, and larger cohorts that include severe cases with pre-infection samples were considered necessary. From day 15 to 85, contracting clones showed balanced CD4/CD8 phenotypes, whereas a second wave of clones that expanded from day 15 to 37 leaned towards CD4+. Some responding clones were detected in pre-infection memory, which suggested that pre-existing cross-reactive memory T cells had joined the SARS-CoV-2 response.

Per the germline V gene (reference sequence), DFQATT is the CDR1 and SNEGSKA is the CDR2. V is cut back by 6 bases and J by 11 bases, with 9 bases in the junction unmatched. There are 13 amino acids in the CDR3, from cysteine to phenylalanine inclusive. The only DNA kept is the CDR3, 39 bases in frame from the first base. The instrument given in TCRdb is Illumina NovaSeq 6000. TCRalpha and TCRbeta cDNA libraries were constructed by 5'RACE with constant-segment primers, with sample barcodes and unique molecular identifiers being introduced. RNA was extracted from every sample with Trizol reagent. Libraries were amplified in two PCR steps, with a second sample barcode and Illumina TruSeq adapters added in the second step. Sequencing of the libraries was done on an Illumina NovaSeq, producing 2 x 150 bp paired-end reads. Per the authors' processing: Reads were demultiplexed and collapsed into UMI-guided consensus sequences with migec v1.2.7. Using mixcr v2.1.11, the UMI consensuses were aligned to TRA and TRB V and J templates and assembled into clonotypes. Clonotypes were classified as expanded or contracted when called significant by both edgeR and NoisET, with noise models trained on biological replicates. For edgeR calls, the cutoffs were a false discovery rate-adjusted p below 0.01 and a log2 fold-change threshold of 1. PCA with hierarchical clustering of max-normalized trajectories of the 1000 most abundant clonotypes was used as exploratory dynamics analysis. Separately sequenced CD4+ and CD8+ repertoires were used to assign the CD4 or CD8 phenotype of responding clones. In TCRdb, the public reads were trimmed at Q25 with fastp and aligned with MiXCR, with productive beta chains retained. Every entry covers one CDR3 protein and lists the most common genes and DNA from its rows. The V and J calls shown here were made by TCRdb, not taken from the authors' results. The sample yields over 350,000 distinct CDR3 sequences; 24% were counted once. Clones ranked in the top ten supply 7.5% to 10% of the sample.

Sequences were obtained from PBMCs or a T cell subset sorted from them (not recorded which). This clonotype was sampled from an adult woman who had mild COVID-19 (a few samples of this study predate the infection). The sample titles of this study are shuffled in the database, so cell type and time point are left out; the donor was told from shared clones. The rearrangement combines TRBV20-1 with TRBJ2-2, with 10 bases aligning to TRBD1. The CDR3 sequence is CSAPDRGSQELFF. The DNA reads TGCAGTGCCCCGGACAGGGGGAGTCAAGAGCTGTTTTTT.